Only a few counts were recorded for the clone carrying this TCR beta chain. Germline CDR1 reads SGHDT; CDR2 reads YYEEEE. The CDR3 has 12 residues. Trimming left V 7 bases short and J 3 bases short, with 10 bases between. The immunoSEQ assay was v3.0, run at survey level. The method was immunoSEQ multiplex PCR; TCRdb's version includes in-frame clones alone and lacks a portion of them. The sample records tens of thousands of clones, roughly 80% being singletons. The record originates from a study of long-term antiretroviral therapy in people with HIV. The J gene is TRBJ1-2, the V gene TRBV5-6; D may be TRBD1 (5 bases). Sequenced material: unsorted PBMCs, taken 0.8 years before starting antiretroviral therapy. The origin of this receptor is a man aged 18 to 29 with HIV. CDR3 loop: CASAQGDYGYTF. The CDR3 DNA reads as TGTGCCAGCGCCCAGGGCGACTATGGCTACACCTTC.